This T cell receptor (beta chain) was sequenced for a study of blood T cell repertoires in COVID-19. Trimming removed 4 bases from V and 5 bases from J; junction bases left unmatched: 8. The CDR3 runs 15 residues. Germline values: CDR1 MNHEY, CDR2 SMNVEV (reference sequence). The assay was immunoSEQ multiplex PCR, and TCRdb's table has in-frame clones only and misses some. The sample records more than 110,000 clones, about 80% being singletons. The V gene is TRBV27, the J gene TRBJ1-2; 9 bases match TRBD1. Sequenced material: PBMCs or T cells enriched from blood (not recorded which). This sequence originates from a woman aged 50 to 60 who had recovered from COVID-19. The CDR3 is CASSSPTGGRYGYTF. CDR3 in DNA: TGTGCCAGCAGTTCCCCGACAGGGGGTAGGTATGGCTACACCTTC.